The clone carrying this T cell receptor beta chain came up once. Antigen: not known. This table comes from immunoSEQ multiplex PCR, and its TCRdb copy is limited to in-frame clones, with some not included. The sample includes approximately 90,000 clones, roughly 87% of them seen just once. Autoimmune disease history or systemic immunosuppression led to patients being barred. The data were taken from a study of OX40 agonist ivuxolimab in advanced cancers. Study overall: A mean age of around 60 years, range about 20 to 85, was recorded, and 82.7% were male. In three patients, partial responses were observed, one with hepatocellular carcinoma and two with cutaneous melanoma. Study outcomes and limitations: Among expanded peripheral T cells, antigen specificity went undetermined.

The source material was CD4+ or CD8+ T cells sorted from blood, sampled in a trial of the OX40 agonist ivuxolimab. This TCR was sampled from an adult with an advanced solid tumor such as melanoma, head and neck, liver or kidney cancer.

This chain's CDR3 is CASSLLASGGRETQYF. The CDR3 DNA reads TGTGCCAGCAGCTTACTGGCTAGCGGGGGGCGGGAGACCCAGTACTTC. The chain carries TRBV7-2 and TRBJ2-5; 11 positions agree with TRBD2. This CDR3 comprises 16 residues. With 2 bases clipped from V and 5 bases from J, the junction kept 7 bases outside the gene matches. In germline, CDR1 is SGHTA, CDR2 FQGNSA.